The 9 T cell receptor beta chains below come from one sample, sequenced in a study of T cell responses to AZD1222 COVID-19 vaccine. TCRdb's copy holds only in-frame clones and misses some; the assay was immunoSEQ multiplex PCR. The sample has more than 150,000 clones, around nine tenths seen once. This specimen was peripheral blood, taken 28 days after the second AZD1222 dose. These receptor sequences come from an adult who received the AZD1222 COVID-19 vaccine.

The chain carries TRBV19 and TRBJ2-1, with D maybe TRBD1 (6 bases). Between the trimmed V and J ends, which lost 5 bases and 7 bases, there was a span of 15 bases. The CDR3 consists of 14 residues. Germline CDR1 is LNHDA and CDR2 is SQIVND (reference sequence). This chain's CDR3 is CASSPGDKTNEQFF. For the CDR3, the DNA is TGTGCCAGTAGTCCAGGGGACAAAACGAATGAGCAGTTCTTC.

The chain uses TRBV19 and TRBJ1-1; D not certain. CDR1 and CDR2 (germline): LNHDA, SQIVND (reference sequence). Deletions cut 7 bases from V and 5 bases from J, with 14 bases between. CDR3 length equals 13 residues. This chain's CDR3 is CASTSWGGTEAFF. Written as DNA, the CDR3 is TGTGCCAGTACCTCCTGGGGAGGGACTGAAGCTTTCTTT.

CDR3 residues: CSVELGTGGNQPQHF. In DNA form, the CDR3 reads TGCAGCGTCGAACTCGGGACAGGGGGCAATCAGCCCCAGCATTTT. The chain carries TRBV29-1 and TRBJ1-5; TRBD1 matches 10 bases. The CDR3 runs to 15 residues. Trimming at V came to 6 bases and at J to 2 bases, leaving 7 bases not matched to a gene. The germline gives CDR1 SQVTM, CDR2 ANQGSEA.

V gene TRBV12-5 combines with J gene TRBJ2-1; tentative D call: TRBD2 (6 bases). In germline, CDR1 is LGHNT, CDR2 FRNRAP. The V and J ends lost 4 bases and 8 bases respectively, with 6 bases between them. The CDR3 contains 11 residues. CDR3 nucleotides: TGTGCTAGTGGTTGGGGGGATGAGCAGTTCTTC. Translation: CASGWGDEQFF.

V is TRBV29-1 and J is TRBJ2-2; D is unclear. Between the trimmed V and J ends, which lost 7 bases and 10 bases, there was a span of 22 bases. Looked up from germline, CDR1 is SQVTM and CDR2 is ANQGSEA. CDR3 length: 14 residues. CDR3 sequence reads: CSADTVSTRPELFF. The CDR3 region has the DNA TGCAGCGCTGATACGGTTTCCACCCGCCCGGAGCTGTTTTTT.

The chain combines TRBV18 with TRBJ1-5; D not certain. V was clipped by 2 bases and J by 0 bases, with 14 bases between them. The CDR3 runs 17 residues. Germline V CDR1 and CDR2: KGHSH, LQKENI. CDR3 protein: CASSPDPSTYSNQPQHF. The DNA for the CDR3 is TGTGCCAGCTCACCAGATCCATCGACGTATAGCAATCAGCCCCAGCATTTT. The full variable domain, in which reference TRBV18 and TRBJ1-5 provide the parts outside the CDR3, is NAGVMQNPRHLVRRRGQEARLRCSPMKGHSHVYWYRQLPEEGLKFMVYLQKENIIDESGMPKERFSAEFPKEGPSILRIQQVVRGDSAAYFCASSPDPSTYSNQPQHFGDGTRLSIL.

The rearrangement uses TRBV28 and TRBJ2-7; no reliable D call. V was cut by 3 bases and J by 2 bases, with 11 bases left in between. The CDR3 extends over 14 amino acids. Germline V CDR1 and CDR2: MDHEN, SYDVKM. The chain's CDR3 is CASSLPRDPYEQYF. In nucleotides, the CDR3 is TGTGCCAGCAGTTTGCCCCGTGATCCCTACGAGCAGTACTTC. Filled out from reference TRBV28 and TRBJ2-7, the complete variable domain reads DVKVTQSSRYLVKRTGEKVFLECVQDMDHENMFWYRQDPGLGLRLIYFSYDVKMKEKGDIPEGYSVSREKKERFSLILESASTNQTSMYLCASSLPRDPYEQYFGPGTRLTVT.

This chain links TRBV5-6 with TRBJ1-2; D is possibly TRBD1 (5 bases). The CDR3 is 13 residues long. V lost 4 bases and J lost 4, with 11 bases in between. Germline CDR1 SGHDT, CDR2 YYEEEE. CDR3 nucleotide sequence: TGTGCCAGCAGCCCAGGGAGCAGCTATGGCTACACCTTC. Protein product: CASSPGSSYGYTF.

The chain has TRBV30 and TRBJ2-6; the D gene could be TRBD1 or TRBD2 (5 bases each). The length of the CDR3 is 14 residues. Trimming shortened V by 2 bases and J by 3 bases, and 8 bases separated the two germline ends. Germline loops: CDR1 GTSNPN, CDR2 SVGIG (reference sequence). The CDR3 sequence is CAWSMGDGANVLTF. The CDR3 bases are TGTGCCTGGAGTATGGGGGATGGGGCCAACGTCCTGACTTTC.